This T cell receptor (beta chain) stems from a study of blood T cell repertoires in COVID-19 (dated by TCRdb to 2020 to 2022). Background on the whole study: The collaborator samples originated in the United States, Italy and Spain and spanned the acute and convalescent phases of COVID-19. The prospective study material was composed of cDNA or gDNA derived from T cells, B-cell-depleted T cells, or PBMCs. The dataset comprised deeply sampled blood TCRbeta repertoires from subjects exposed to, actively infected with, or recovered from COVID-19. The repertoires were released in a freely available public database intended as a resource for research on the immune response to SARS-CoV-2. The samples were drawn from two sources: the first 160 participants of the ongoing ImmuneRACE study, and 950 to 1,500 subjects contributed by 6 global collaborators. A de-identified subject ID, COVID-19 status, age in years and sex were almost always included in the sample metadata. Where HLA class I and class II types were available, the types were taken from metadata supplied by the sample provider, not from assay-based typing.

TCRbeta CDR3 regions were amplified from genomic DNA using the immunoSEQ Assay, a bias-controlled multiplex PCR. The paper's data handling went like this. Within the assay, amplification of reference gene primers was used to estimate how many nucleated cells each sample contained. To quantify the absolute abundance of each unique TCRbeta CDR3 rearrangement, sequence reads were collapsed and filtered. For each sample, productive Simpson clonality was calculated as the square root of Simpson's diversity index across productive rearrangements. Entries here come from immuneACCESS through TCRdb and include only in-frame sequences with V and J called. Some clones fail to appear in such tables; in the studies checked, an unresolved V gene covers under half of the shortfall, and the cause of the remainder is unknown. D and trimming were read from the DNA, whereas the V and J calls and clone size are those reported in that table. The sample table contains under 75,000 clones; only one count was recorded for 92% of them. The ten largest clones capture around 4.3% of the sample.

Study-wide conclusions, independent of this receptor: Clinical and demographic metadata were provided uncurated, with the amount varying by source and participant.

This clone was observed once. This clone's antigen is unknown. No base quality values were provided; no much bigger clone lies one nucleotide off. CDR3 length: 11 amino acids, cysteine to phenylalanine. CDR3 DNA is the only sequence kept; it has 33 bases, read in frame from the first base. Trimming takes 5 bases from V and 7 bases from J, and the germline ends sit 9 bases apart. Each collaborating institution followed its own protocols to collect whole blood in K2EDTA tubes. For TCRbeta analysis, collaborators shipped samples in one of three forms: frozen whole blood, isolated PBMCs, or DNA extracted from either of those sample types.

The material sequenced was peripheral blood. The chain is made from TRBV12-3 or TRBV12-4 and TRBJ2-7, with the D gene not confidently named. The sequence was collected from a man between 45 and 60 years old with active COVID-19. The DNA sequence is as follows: TGTGCCAGCAGTCCTGCCCAGGAGCAGTACTTC. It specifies CASSPAQEQYF.